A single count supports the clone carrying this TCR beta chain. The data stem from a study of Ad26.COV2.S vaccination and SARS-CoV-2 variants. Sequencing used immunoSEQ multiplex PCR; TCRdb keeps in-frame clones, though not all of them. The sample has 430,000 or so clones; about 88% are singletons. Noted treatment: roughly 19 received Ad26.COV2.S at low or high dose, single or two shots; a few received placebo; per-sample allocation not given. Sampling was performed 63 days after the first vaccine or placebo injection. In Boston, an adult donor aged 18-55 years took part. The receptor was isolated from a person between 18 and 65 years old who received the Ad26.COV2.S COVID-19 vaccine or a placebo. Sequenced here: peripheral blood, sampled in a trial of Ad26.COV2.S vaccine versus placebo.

CDR3 bases: TGTGCCAGCAGCTTGGGACTTGACACTGAAGCTTTCTTT. Amino acids: CASSLGLDTEAFF. The chain employs TRBV7-8 and TRBJ1-1, with D possibly matching TRBD1 (5 bases). V dropped 3 bases and J dropped 3 bases, with 8 bases sitting between them. Germline assignment: CDR1 SGHVS and CDR2 FQNEAQ. The CDR3 is 13 amino acids.